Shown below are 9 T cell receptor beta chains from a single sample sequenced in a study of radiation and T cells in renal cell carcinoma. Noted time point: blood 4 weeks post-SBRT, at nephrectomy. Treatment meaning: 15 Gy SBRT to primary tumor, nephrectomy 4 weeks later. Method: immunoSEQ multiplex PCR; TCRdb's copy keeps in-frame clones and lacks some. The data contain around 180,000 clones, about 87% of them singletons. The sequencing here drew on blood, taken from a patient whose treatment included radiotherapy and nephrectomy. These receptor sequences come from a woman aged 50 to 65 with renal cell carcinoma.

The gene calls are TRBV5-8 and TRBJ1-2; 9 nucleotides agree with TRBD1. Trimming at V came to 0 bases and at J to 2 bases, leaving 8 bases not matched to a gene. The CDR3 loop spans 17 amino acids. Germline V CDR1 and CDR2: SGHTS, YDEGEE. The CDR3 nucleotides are TGTGCCAGCAGCTTGGACTATGGGACAGGGATAAACTATGGCTACACCTTC. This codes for CASSLDYGTGINYGYTF.

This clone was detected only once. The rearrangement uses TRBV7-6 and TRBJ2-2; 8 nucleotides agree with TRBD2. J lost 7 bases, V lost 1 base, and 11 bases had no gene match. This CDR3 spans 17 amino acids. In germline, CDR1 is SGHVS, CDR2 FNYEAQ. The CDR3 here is CASSLDLLGLADGELFF. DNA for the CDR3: TGTGCCAGCAGCTTAGACCTATTAGGACTAGCTGACGGGGAGCTGTTTTTT. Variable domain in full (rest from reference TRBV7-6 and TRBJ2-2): GAGVSQSPRYKVTKRGQDVALRCDPISGHVSLYWYRQALGQGPEFLTYFNYEAQQDKSGLPNDRFSAERPEGSISTLTIQRTEQRDSAMYRCASSLDLLGLADGELFFGEGSRLTVL.

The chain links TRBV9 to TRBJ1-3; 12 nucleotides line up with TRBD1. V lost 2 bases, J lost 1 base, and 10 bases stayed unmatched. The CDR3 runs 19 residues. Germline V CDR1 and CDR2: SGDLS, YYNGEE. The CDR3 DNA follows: TGTGCCAGCAGCGTCCCGAGGGGACAGGGGGCAGTTTCTGGAAACACCATATATTTT. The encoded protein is CASSVPRGQGAVSGNTIYF.

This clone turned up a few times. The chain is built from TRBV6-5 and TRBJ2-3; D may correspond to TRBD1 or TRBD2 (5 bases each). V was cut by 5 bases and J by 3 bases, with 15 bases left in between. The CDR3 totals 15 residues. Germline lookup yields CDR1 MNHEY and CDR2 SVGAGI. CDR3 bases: TGTGCCAGCAGTAGGGACCGCATCCAAACAGATACGCAGTATTTT. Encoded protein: CASSRDRIQTDTQYF.

As DNA, the CDR3 is TGTGCCAGCAGTTACTCAGTAGGGACCGGAAGGTACGAGCAGTACTTC. Translation gives CASSYSVGTGRYEQYF. V and J are TRBV6-5 and TRBJ2-7; D may match TRBD1 or TRBD2 (5 bases each). Trimming took 0 bases from V and 4 from J, leaving 16 bases between them. Germline assignment: CDR1 MNHEY and CDR2 SVGAGI. The length of the CDR3 is 16 residues.

The CDR3 is CASSPSATGFSSGANVLTF. The CDR3 nucleotides are TGTGCCAGCTCACCATCGGCTACAGGGTTTAGCTCTGGGGCCAACGTCCTGACTTTC. The chain has TRBV18 and TRBJ2-6; D is possibly TRBD1 (6 bases). There are 19 residues in the CDR3. Germline CDR1 and CDR2: KGHSH and LQKENI. Trimming pared 2 bases from V and 0 bases from J, leaving 17 bases between.

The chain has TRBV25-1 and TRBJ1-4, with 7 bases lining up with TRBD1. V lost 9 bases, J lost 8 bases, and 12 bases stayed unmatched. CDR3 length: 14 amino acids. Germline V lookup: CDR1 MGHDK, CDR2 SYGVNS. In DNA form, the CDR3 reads TGTGCCAGTTCTGTGCAGGCAGGGGGGGAAAAACTGTTTTTT. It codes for CASSVQAGGEKLFF. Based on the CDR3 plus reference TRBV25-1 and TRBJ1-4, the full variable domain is EADIYQTPRYLVIGTGKKITLECSQTMGHDKMYWYQQDPGMELHLIHYSYGVNSTEKGDLSSESTVSRIRTEHFPLTLESARPSHTSQYLCASSVQAGGEKLFFGSGTQLSVL.

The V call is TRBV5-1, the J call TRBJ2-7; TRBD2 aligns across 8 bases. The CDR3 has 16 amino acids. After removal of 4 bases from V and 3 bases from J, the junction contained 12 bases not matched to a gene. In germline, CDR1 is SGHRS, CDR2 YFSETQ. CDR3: CASSPSPGLVFYEQYF. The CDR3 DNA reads TGCGCCAGCAGCCCATCTCCGGGACTAGTTTTCTACGAGCAGTACTTC.

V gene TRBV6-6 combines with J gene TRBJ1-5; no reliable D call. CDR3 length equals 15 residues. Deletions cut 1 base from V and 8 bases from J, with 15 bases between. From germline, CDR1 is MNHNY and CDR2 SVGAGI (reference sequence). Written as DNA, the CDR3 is TGTGCCAGCAGTTACTTCTCGGCAGGTCTCGAGCCCCAGCATTTT. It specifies CASSYFSAGLEPQHF.